Listed below are T cell receptor beta chains from one sample, sequenced in a study of blood T cell repertoires in COVID-19. Sequencing used immunoSEQ multiplex PCR; TCRdb keeps in-frame clones, though not all of them. The data hold approximately 400,000 clones, with more than 70% observed a single time. The sample comprised peripheral blood. These receptors were taken from a man aged 35-49 years with acute or convalescent COVID-19. The conserved cysteine and the conserved F or W are not part of the CDR3 here.

v_call: TRBV6-6; j_call: TRBJ1-4; cdr3_aa: ASSYEQGNEKLF
v_call: TRBV7-9; j_call: TRBJ2-2; cdr3_aa: ASTPSWTHFLTTNTGELF
v_call: TRBV2; j_call: TRBJ2-1; cdr3_aa: ASSGTEDGRGYNEQF
v_call: TRBV5-6; j_call: TRBJ1-4; cdr3_aa: ASRWGQGAEKLF
v_call: TRBV18; j_call: TRBJ1-4; cdr3_aa: ASSPQGGGEKLF
v_call: TRBV3-1/TRBV3-2; j_call: TRBJ2-1; cdr3_aa: ASSRRGLAGLPDF
v_call: TRBV24-1; j_call: TRBJ2-6; cdr3_aa: ATSDPGTTGANVLT
v_call: TRBV4-1; j_call: TRBJ2-1; cdr3_aa: ASSQERGQGDEQF
v_call: TRBV4-3; j_call: TRBJ1-1; cdr3_aa: ASSRGLNTEAF
v_call: TRBV28; j_call: TRBJ2-7; cdr3_aa: ASSRRGPVVEQY
v_call: TRBV28; j_call: TRBJ2-5; cdr3_aa: ASSHYGTGRETQY
v_call: TRBV5-1; j_call: TRBJ1-1; cdr3_aa: ASSARQGRGNGAF
v_call: TRBV5-1; j_call: TRBJ2-7; cdr3_aa: ASRGTGETYEQY
v_call: TRBV2; j_call: TRBJ2-3; cdr3_aa: ARGGETHTDTQY
v_call: TRBV5-1; j_call: TRBJ2-7; cdr3_aa: ASSLGTSGRGEQY
v_call: TRBV29-1; j_call: TRBJ1-5; cdr3_aa: SVEFGGVNQPQH
v_call: TRBV19; j_call: TRBJ1-1; cdr3_aa: ASSVRGGDTEAF
v_call: TRBV9; j_call: TRBJ2-7; cdr3_aa: ASSVVRGPYEQY
v_call: TRBV12-5; j_call: TRBJ2-2; cdr3_aa: ASGLPPPGLGNTGELF
v_call: TRBV6-5; j_call: TRBJ2-7; cdr3_aa: ASTETGGFGGEQY
v_call: TRBV9; j_call: TRBJ1-1; cdr3_aa: ASSVGQMNTEAF
v_call: TRBV15; j_call: TRBJ2-1; cdr3_aa: ATSSAPRGSYNEQF
v_call: TRBV19; j_call: TRBJ1-1; cdr3_aa: ASRGQGRGNTEAF
v_call: TRBV5-5; j_call: TRBJ1-4; cdr3_aa: ASSPTGAINEKLF
v_call: TRBV4-2; j_call: TRBJ1-4; cdr3_aa: ASSRRYRGNSGTNEKLF
v_call: TRBV15; j_call: TRBJ1-2; cdr3_aa: ATSRDHEQGLFGT
v_call: TRBV7-6; j_call: TRBJ2-1; cdr3_aa: ASSLVPFSGRSPNEQF
v_call: TRBV5-1; j_call: TRBJ1-1; cdr3_aa: ASSLQGLDTEAF
v_call: TRBV7-6; j_call: TRBJ1-2; cdr3_aa: ASSRGPPGANYGYT
v_call: TRBV7-2; j_call: TRBJ2-1; cdr3_aa: ASIPRGGNEQF
v_call: TRBV5-4; j_call: TRBJ2-7; cdr3_aa: ASSLGREFL
v_call: TRBV5-1; j_call: TRBJ2-3; cdr3_aa: ASSLVTGTTDTQY
v_call: TRBV5-1; j_call: TRBJ2-1; cdr3_aa: ASSFRTSGSRNEQF
v_call: TRBV30; j_call: TRBJ2-7; cdr3_aa: AWHGGLPYEQY
v_call: TRBV6-5; j_call: TRBJ2-3; cdr3_aa: ASVGQGSDTQY
v_call: TRBV5-4; j_call: TRBJ1-2; cdr3_aa: ASSPGGYGYT
v_call: TRBV5-1; j_call: TRBJ1-2; cdr3_aa: ASSLDSGGGYT
v_call: TRBV4-2; j_call: TRBJ2-7; cdr3_aa: ASSQSQGLGHEQY
v_call: TRBV9; j_call: TRBJ2-4; cdr3_aa: ASSVFSGSGIQY
v_call: TRBV7-2; j_call: TRBJ2-7; cdr3_aa: ASSLLRAGGPYEQY
v_call: TRBV5-1; j_call: TRBJ1-2; cdr3_aa: ASSLAGASGYT
v_call: TRBV11-2; j_call: TRBJ1-4; cdr3_aa: ASSYFRPRNEKLF
v_call: TRBV19; j_call: TRBJ1-1; cdr3_aa: ASSNLAGGGRTEAF
v_call: TRBV19; j_call: TRBJ1-1; cdr3_aa: ASSIDQGTMVNTEAF
v_call: TRBV6-5; j_call: TRBJ1-3; cdr3_aa: ASSPGSSGNTIY
v_call: TRBV2; j_call: TRBJ1-2; cdr3_aa: ASSLVNRAPYGYT
v_call: TRBV4-1; j_call: TRBJ1-2; cdr3_aa: ASSQEAGGSNYGYT
v_call: TRBV2; j_call: TRBJ2-1; cdr3_aa: ASSRTGWYNEQF
v_call: TRBV28; j_call: TRBJ1-2; cdr3_aa: ASSLWGAEGYT
v_call: TRBV10-3; j_call: TRBJ2-5; cdr3_aa: AIRGTVGETQY
v_call: TRBV18; j_call: TRBJ1-5; cdr3_aa: ASSPSPGKSGQPQH
v_call: TRBV14; j_call: TRBJ1-4; cdr3_aa: ASSLTTLTNEKLF
v_call: TRBV12-3/TRBV12-4; j_call: TRBJ2-1; cdr3_aa: ASSLGQGLRKF
v_call: TRBV2; j_call: TRBJ1-5; cdr3_aa: ASSERQGNQPQH
v_call: TRBV11-2; j_call: TRBJ2-1; cdr3_aa: ASSSPGTLEF